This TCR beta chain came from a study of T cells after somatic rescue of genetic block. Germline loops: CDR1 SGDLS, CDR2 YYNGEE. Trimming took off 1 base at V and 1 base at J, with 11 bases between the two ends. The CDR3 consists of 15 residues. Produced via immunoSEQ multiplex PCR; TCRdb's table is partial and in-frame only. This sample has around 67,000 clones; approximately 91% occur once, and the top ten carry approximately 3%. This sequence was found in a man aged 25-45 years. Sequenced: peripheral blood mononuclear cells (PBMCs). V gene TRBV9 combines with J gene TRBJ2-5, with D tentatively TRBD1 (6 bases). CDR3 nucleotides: TGTGCCAGCAGCGTACTCCAGGGGATCCAAGAGACCCAGTACTTC. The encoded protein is CASSVLQGIQETQYF.